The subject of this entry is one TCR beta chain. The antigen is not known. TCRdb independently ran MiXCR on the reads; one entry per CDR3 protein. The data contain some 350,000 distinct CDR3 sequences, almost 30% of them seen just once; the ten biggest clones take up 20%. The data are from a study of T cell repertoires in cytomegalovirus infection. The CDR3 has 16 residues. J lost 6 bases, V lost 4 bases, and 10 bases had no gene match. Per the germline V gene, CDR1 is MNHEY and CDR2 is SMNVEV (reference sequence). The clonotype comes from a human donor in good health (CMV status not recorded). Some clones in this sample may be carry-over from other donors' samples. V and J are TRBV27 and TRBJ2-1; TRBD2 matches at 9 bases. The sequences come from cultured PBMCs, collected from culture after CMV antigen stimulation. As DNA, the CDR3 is TGTGCCAGCAGTTCCCCGGGACTAGCTTCCGGCAATGAGCAGTTCTTC. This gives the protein CASSSPGLASGNEQFF.